This T cell receptor beta chain was observed in a study of spatial heterogeneity in lung cancer. Looking at the study overall: Sequencing consistently turned up more beta-chain sequences than alpha-chain sequences.

Looked up from germline, CDR1 is SNHLY and CDR2 is FYNNEI. V lost 6 bases to trimming and J lost 0 bases, with 8 bases between them. CDR3 size: 14 residues. Time point here: sample taken at primary tumor resection. Approximately 70 TRACERx patients with early, untreated non-small cell lung cancer donated samples. Sequencing was performed on whole RNA extracted from tumor and nontumor lung tissue, or from frozen PBMC, and the material was left unsorted. In this sample, this clonotype turned up many times. Unique molecular identifiers tagged every individual TCR cDNA molecule. TCRdb redid the calling of the 5' RACE reads with MiXCR, one entry per CDR3 protein. Of more than 20,000 distinct CDR3 sequences listed, 4.5% to 5.5% were seen once; the top ten hold 6.5% to 8.5%.

The J gene is TRBJ2-2, the V gene TRBV2; D ambiguous. The sequenced sample was PBMCs, obtained at surgery. The TCR originated in a male donor with early-stage non-small cell lung cancer. The CDR3 spells CASRWIANTGELFF. The CDR3 DNA reads as TGTGCCAGCAGATGGATAGCGAACACCGGGGAGCTGTTTTTT.